The clone carrying this TCR beta chain has just one count. Its target is not known. The protocol was immunoSEQ multiplex PCR, while the TCRdb copy is restricted to in-frame clones and leaves out a portion. Among tens of thousands of clones listed, around 76% were seen once. Pools of viral peptides were used by the ViraFEST assay to expand antigen-specific CD4+ T cells ahead of sequencing. Following an approximately eleven-day culture, CD4+ T cells were purified. The vaccine recipients had no prior SARS-CoV-2 infection, with negative nucleocapsid antibodies. The data were obtained in a study of vaccination effects on CD4 cells after COVID-19. This clonotype was sampled from a human donor who received a COVID-19 vaccine. The source material was CD4+ T cells from PBMCs cultured with HCoV-OC43 spike peptides, sampled before COVID-19 vaccination. Subset: HCoV-OC43 spike overlapping peptide pool stimulation.

CDR3: CASSLVAGNYNEQFF. As DNA, the CDR3 is TGTGCCAGCAGCTTAGTGGCGGGGAACTACAATGAGCAGTTCTTC. V usage is TRBV11-2 and J usage is TRBJ2-1; tentatively, D is TRBD2 (6 bases). V dropped 1 base and J dropped 3 bases, with 10 bases sitting between them. Germline assignment: CDR1 SGHAT and CDR2 FQNNGV. The CDR3 has 15 amino acids.